The rows below give T cell receptor beta chains drawn from one sample of a study of blood T cells in healthy people across ages. TCRdb re-called the 5' RACE reads with MiXCR, one entry per CDR3 protein. The data hold about 940,000 distinct CDR3 sequences, with around 46% observed a single time. The sample comprised blood. The receptors originated from a man younger than 40 in good health. Each CDR3 is given with its conserved first and last residue. A D gene is named only where the DNA matches it firmly. Not all rows give a size; the values are once, few, many and, for expanded clones, a class.

v_call,j_call,d_call,clone_size,cdr3_nt,cdr3_aa
TRBV7-9,TRBJ2-7,TRBD2,few,TGTGCCAGCAGCTTAGAATCGGCGCGGGGGGGGTGGAACTACGAGCAGTACTTC,CASSLESARGGWNYEQYF
TRBV2,TRBJ2-1,TRBD1,NA,TGTGCCAGCAGTGAAGCGCTTCCGGGACAGGGTAAAAATGAGCAGTTCTTC,CASSEALPGQGKNEQFF
TRBV12-3/TRBV12-4,TRBJ2-3,NA,NA,TGTGTCAGCAGGGGCGTGAGGGCAGATATGCAGTATTTT,CVSRGVRADMQYF
TRBV12-3/TRBV12-4,TRBJ2-5,NA,NA,TGTGCCAGCAGTTACGGGAGATCGGAGCAGTACTTC,CASSYGRSEQYF
TRBV2,TRBJ2-7,TRBD2,few,TGTGCCAGCAGTGGGACTAGCGGGGGTACTGGCGAGCAGTACTTC,CASSGTSGGTGEQYF
TRBV28,TRBJ1-6,NA,few,TGTGCCAGCAAGAGAGGGGGAAGCTCCTATAATTCACCCCTCCACTTT,CASKRGGSSYNSPLHF
TRBV3-1,TRBJ1-1,NA,few,TGTGCCAGCAGCCAAGTTGGGGTGGGGAGAGCTTTCTTT,CASSQVGVGRAFF
TRBV29-1,TRBJ1-6,TRBD1,NA,TGCAGCGCCTGGACAGGGGGTGATTCACCCCTCCACTTT,CSAWTGGDSPLHF
TRBV3-1,TRBJ1-1,NA,NA,TGTGCCAGCAGCCGATCAGGGGCCAACACTGAAGCTTTCTTT,CASSRSGANTEAFF
TRBV3-1,TRBJ2-4,TRBD1,NA,TGTGCCAGCAGCCAAGGACAGGGGGTGATACGGCAGTACTTC,CASSQGQGVIRQYF
TRBV9,TRBJ1-2,TRBD1,NA,TGTGCCAGCAGCCCCTGGACAGGGGGCGTTACGGATGGCTACACCTTC,CASSPWTGGVTDGYTF
TRBV3-1,TRBJ2-5,NA,NA,TGTGCCGGCAGCGAGGGGGGTTTGGAGACCCAGTACTTC,CAGSEGGLETQYF
TRBV9,TRBJ2-1,NA,NA,TGTGCCGGCAGCGTAGGGACCCACCCAATCCAGTTCTTC,CAGSVGTHPIQFF
TRBV20-1,TRBJ1-2,NA,NA,TGCAGTGCGGCCGGGATTCATAACTATGGCTACACCTTC,CSAAGIHNYGYTF
TRBV20-1,TRBJ1-2,NA,NA,TGCAGTGCTGCAGGCGGAACTAACTATGGCTACACCTTC,CSAAGGTNYGYTF
TRBV6-2/TRBV6-3,TRBJ2-3,NA,NA,TGTGCCAGCCGGCCCGGGGGACGGATCACAGATACGCAGTATTTT,CASRPGGRITDTQYF
TRBV5-6,TRBJ2-3,TRBD2,NA,TGTGCCAGCAGCTGGACGGGACTAGCGGGGAGGGATACGCAGTATTTT,CASSWTGLAGRDTQYF
TRBV29-1,TRBJ2-7,NA,NA,TGCAGCGTTGAAACCCCAGCCACCTACGAGCAGTACTTC,CSVETPATYEQYF
TRBV2,TRBJ2-2,NA,NA,TGTGGCGGCAGGGGCGCGGAGGCCGGGGAGTTGTTTTTT,CGGRGAEAGELFF
TRBV12-3/TRBV12-4,TRBJ1-2,NA,NA,TGTGCCAGCAGTTTAAGTCCCGCTCATGGCTACACCTTC,CASSLSPAHGYTF
TRBV14,TRBJ2-7,NA,few,TGTGCCAGCAGCCAAGGTGGCAGACCCTACGAGCAGTACTTC,CASSQGGRPYEQYF
TRBV2,TRBJ1-2,TRBD1,few,TGTGCCAGCAGTGAAGGGACAGGTGGCCGCTACACCTTC,CASSEGTGGRYTF
TRBV7-2,TRBJ2-3,NA,NA,TGTGCCAGCAGCTTAGGGAATTCCGGGTATTTT,CASSLGNSGYF
TRBV14,TRBJ2-7,NA,NA,TGTGCCAGCAGCCAGTCCTCGACAGGACGCTACGAGCAGTACTTC,CASSQSSTGRYEQYF